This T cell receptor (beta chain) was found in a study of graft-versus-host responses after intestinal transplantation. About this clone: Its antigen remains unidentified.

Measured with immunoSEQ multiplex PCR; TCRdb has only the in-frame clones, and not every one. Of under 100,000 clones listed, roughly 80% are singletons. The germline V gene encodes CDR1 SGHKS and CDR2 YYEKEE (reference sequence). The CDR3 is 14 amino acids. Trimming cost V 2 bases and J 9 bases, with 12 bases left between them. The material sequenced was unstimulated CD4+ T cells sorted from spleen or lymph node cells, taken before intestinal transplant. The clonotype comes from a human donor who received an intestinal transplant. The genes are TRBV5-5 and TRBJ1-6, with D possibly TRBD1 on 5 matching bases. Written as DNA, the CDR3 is TGTGCCAGCAGCTTCCCGGGGGGATTTTCACCCCTCCACTTT. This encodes CASSFPGGFSPLHF.